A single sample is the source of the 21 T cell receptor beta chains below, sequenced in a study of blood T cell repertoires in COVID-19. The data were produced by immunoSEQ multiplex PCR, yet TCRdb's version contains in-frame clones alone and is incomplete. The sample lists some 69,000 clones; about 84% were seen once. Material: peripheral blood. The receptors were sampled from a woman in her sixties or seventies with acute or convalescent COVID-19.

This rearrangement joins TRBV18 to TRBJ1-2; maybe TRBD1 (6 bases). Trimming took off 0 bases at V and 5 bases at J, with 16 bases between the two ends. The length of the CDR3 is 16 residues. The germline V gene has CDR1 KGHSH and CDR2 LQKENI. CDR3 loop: CASSPPSLGGEYGYTF. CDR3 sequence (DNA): TGTGCCAGCTCACCACCGAGCCTTGGGGGCGAGTATGGCTACACCTTC.

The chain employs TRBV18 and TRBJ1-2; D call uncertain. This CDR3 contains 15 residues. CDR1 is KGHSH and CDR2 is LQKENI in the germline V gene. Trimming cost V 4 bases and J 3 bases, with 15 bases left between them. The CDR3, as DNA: TGTGCCAGCTCACGTACCGCCGGGCGGGACTATGGCTACACCTTC. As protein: CASSRTAGRDYGYTF.

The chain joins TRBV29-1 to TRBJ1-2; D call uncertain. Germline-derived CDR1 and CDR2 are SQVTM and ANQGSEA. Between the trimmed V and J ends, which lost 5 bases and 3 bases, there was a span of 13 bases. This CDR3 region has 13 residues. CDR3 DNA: TGCAGCGTTAATCCGGGAGATGACTATGGCTACACCTTC. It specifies CSVNPGDDYGYTF.

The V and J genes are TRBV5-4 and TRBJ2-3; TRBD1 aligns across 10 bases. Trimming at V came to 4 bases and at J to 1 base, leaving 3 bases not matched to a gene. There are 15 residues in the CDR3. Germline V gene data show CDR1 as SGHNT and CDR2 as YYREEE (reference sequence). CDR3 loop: CASSGTGVGTDTQYF. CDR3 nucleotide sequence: TGTGCCAGCAGCGGGACAGGGGTGGGCACAGATACGCAGTATTTT.

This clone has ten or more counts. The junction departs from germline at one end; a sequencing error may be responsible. The CDR3 sequence is CASREESGRTEAFF. The CDR3 DNA reads as TGTGCCAGCAGAGAAGAATCTGGTAGAACTGAAGCTTTCTTT. The chain couples TRBV2 to TRBJ1-1; no definite D call. This CDR3 contains 14 residues. The germline CDR1 and CDR2 sequences are SNHLY and FYNNEI.

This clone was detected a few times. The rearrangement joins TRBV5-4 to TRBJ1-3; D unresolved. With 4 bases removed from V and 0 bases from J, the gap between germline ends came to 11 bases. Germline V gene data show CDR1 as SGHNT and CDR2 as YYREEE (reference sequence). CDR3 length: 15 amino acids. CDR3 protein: CASSPSAVSGNTIYF. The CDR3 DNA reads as TGTGCCAGCAGCCCTTCGGCGGTCTCTGGAAACACCATATATTTT. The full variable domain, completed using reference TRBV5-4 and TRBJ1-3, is ETGVTQSPTHLIKTRGQQVTLRCSSQSGHNTVSWYQQALGQGPQFIFQYYREEENGRGNFPPRFSGLQFPNYSSELNVNALELDDSALYLCASSPSAVSGNTIYFGEGSWLTVV.

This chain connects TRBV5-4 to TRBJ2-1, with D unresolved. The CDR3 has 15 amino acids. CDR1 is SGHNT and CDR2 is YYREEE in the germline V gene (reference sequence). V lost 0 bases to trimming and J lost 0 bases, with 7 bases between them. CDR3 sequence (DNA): TGTGCCAGCAGCTTGGTACACTACTCCTACAATGAGCAGTTCTTC. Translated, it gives CASSLVHYSYNEQFF.

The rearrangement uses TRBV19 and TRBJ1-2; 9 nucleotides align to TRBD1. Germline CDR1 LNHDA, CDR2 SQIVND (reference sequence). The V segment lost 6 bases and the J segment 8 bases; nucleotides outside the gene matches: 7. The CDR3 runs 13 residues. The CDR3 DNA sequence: TGTGCCAGTAGAGACTCCGGGACAGGGGGCTACACCTTC. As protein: CASRDSGTGGYTF.

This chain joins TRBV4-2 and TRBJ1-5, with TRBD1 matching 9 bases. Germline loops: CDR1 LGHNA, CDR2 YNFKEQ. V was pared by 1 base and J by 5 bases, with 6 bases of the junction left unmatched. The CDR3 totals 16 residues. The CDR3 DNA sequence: TGTGCCAGCAGCCAAGGCACGGGACAGGGACATCAGCCCCAGCATTTT. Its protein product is CASSQGTGQGHQPQHF.

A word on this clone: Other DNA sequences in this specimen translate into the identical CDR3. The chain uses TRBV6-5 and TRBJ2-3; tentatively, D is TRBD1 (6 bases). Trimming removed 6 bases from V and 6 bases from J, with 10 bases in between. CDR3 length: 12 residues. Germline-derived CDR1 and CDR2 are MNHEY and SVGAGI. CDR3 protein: CASSSQGDTQYF. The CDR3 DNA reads TGTGCCAGCAGCTCCCAGGGGGATACGCAGTATTTT.

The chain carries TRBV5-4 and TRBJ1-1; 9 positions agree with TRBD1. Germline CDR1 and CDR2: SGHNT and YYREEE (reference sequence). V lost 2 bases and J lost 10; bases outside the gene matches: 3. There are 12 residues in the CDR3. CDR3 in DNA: TGTGCCAGCAGCTTACAGGGGGCGCGAGCTTTCTTT. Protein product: CASSLQGARAFF.

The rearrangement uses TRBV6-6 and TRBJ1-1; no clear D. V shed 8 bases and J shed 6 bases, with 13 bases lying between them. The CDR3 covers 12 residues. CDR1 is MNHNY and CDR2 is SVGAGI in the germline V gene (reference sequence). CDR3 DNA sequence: TGTGCCAGCGCAAAAGAGGTCCCTGAAGCTTTCTTT. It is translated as CASAKEVPEAFF.

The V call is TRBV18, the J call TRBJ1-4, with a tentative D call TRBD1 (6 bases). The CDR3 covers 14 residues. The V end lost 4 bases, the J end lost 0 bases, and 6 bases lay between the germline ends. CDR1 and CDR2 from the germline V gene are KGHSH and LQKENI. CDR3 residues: CASSQGATNEKLFF. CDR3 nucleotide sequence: TGTGCCAGCTCACAGGGGGCAACTAATGAAAAACTGTTTTTT.

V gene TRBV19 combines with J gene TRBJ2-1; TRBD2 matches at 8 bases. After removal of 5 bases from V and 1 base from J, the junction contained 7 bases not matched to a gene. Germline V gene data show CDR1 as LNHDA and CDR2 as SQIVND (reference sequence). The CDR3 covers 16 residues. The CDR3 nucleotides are TGTGCCAGTAGTGGACTTGCGGGAGGTTCCTACAATGAGCAGTTCTTC. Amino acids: CASSGLAGGSYNEQFF. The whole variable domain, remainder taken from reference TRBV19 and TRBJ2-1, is DGGITQSPKYLFRKEGQNVTLSCEQNLNHDAMYWYRQDPGQGLRLIYYSQIVNDFQKGDIAEGYSVSREKKESFPLTVTSAQKNPTAFYLCASSGLAGGSYNEQFFGPGTRLTVL.

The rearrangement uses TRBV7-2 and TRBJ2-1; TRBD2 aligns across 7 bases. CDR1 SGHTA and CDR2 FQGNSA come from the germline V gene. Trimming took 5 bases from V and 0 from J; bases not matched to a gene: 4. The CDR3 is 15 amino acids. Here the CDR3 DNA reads TGTGCCAGCAGCCCCGGACTAGGCTCCTACAATGAGCAGTTCTTC. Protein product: CASSPGLGSYNEQFF.

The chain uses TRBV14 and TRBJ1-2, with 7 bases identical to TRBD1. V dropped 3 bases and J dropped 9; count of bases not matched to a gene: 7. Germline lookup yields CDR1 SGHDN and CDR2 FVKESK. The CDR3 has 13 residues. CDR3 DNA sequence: TGTGCCAGCAGCCAGGTCCAGGGGGTACGCTACACCTTC. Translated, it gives CASSQVQGVRYTF.

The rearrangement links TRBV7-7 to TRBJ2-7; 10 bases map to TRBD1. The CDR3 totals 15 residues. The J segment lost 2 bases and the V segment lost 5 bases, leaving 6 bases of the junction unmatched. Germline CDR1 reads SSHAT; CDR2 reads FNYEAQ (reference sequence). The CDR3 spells CASSKGQGGPYEQYF. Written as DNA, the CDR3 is TGTGCCAGCAGCAAAGGACAGGGGGGCCCCTACGAGCAGTACTTC.

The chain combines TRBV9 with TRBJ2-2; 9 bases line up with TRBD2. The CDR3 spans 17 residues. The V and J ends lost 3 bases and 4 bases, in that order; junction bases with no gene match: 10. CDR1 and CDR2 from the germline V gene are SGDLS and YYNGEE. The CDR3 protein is CASSGSGGPRVTGELFF. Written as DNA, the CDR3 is TGTGCCAGCAGCGGTAGCGGGGGCCCGAGGGTCACCGGGGAGCTGTTTTTT.

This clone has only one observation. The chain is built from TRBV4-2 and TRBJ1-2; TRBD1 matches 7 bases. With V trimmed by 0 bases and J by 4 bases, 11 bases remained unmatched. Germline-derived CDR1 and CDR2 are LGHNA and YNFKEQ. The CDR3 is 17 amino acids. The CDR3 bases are TGTGCCAGCAGCCAAGATCTGCCAACAGGGGCTTTCTATGGCTACACCTTC. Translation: CASSQDLPTGAFYGYTF.

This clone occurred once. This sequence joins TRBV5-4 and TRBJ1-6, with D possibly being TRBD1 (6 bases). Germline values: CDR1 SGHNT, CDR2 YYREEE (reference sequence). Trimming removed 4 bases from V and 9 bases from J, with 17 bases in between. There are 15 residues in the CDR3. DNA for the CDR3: TGTGCCAGCAGCCTTCACCCAGGGGAAACTTCACCCCTCCACTTT. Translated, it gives CASSLHPGETSPLHF.

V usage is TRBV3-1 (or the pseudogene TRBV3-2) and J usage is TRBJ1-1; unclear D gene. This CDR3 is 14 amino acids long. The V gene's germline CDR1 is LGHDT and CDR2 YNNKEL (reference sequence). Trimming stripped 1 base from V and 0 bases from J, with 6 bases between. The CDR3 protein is CASSQGEVNTEAFF. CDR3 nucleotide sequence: TGTGCCAGCAGCCAAGGAGAGGTGAACACTGAAGCTTTCTTT.